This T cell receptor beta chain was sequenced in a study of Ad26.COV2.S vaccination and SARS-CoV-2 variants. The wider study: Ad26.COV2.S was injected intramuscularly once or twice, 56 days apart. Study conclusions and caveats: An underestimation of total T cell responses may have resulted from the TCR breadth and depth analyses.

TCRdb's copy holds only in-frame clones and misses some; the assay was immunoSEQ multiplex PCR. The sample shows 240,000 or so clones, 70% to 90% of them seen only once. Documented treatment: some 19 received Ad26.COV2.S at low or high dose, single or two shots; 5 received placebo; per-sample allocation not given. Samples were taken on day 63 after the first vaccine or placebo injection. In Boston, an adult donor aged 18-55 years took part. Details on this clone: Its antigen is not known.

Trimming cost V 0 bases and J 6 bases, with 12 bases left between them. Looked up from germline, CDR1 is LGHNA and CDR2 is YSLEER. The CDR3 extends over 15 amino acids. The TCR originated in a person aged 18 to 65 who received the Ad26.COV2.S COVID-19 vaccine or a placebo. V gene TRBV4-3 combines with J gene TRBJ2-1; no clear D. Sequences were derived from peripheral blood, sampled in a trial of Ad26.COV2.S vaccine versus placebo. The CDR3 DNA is TGCGCCAGCAGCCAAGATCGCCGCCTTGGCAATGAGCAGTTCTTC. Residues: CASSQDRRLGNEQFF.